This TCR beta chain was sequenced in a study of cytomegalovirus exposure and HLA in healthy donors. General study results and limits: In vitro data verified a few CMV-associated chains as specific for CMV antigens.

Data came from immunoSEQ multiplex PCR; TCRdb stores just in-frame clones and leaves some out. The data hold about 150,000 clones, with approximately 90% observed a single time. Concerning this clone: The antigen remains undetermined.

In germline, CDR1 is KGHSH, CDR2 LQKENI. After removal of 4 bases from V and 4 bases from J, the junction contained 1 base not matched to a gene. This CDR3 comprises 13 residues. This chain links TRBV18 with TRBJ2-7, with 10 bases aligning to TRBD2. Specimen: PBMCs. This TCR was recovered from a young man in good health and CMV-seronegative. This CDR3 is CASSLTSGYEQYV. The CDR3 region has the DNA TGTGCCAGCTCACTGACTAGCGGGTACGAGCAGTACGTC.